This record looks at one TCR beta chain sequence and its context. Its antigen has not been determined. Base-call qualities are not available, and no considerably larger clone is one nucleotide away. The cohort was made up of around 720 healthy bone marrow donors. At the time of sampling, all cohort members were nominally healthy, though unrecorded immune exposures were likely present. The donor was CMV seronegative and belonged to the group of over 300 seronegative cohort members. Each donor provided a peripheral blood sample, and peripheral blood mononuclear cells were used for TCR beta sequencing. Genomic DNA was extracted from the blood cell samples with the Qiagen DNeasy Blood Extraction Kit. Trimming accounts for 4 bases at V and 7 bases at J, while the number of junction bases matched to no gene is 11. From the germline V gene (reference sequence), CDR1 is SGHKS and CDR2 is YYEKEE. From the cysteine through the phenylalanine, the CDR3 covers 16 amino acids. Only CDR3 DNA is held: 48 bases, read in frame from base 1.

This sample was taken from a study of cytomegalovirus exposure and HLA in healthy donors (TCRdb year 2017). Regarding the complete study: According to an earlier analysis of a few hundred of the donors, 200 million or so T cells yielded roughly 110 million unique TCR beta sequences and approximately 300 Gb of sequence data. Class I and class II HLA loci were covered by the typing at four-digit resolution. The number of typed donors differed by locus: about 629-630 for A, B, C, DRB1 and DQB1; 500 to 550 for DQA1; approximately 600 for DPA1; and roughly 450 for DPB1. Of the roughly 400 genotyped donors, approximately 83% fell in the genetic ancestry cluster associated with self-reported Caucasian donors. The study combined high-throughput TCR immunosequencing, statistical association of individual TCRs with disease status, and machine learning to predict cytomegalovirus infection status. Four or five DR-DQ haplotypes were treated as single units for association and clustering because of strong linkage in the cohort. Rather than using new phenotypic data, the later analysis identified candidate immune exposures from TCR beta sequences and from how often those sequences occurred across donors. To study patterns of TCR occurrence, a later analysis re-analyzed previously published TCR beta repertoires from 650 to 750 donors and added high-resolution HLA genotyping. Donor age, sex, ethnicity and CMV serostatus were collected together with the repertoire data. Among 398 genotyped donors of the cohort, an average of approximately 240,000 unique TCR beta nucleotide sequences were sequenced per donor, 15% to 20% of them non-productive. An early release that covered around 590 HLA-typed donors contained around 300 gigabases of sequencing data and roughly 84 million unique TCR sequences. A separate validation cohort of roughly 110 different subjects was used in addition to the 666-subject first cohort. The study used immunosequencing to profile the T cell repertoires of several hundred subjects and linked those repertoires to cytomegalovirus serostatus. The study was designed to test whether signatures of past pathogen exposure could be identified by cataloging public T cell receptors. Every discovery cohort repertoire had been produced on one sequencing platform. An earlier analysis of approximately 580 of the donors used high-throughput TCR beta sequencing to judge whether each TCR beta V gene segment behaved as functional or pseudogenic. A later genetic analysis took genome-wide SNP genotypes for about three fifths of the 666 donors and used that subset as a discovery cohort. The investigation overall reported the following: Broadly in line with IMGT annotations, most TCR beta V segments showed up in productive rearrangements about 87% or about 30% of the time in an earlier analysis of under 700 of the donors. According to the authors, the approach could potentially be generalized to other disease states and immunological phenotypes. In vitro tests confirmed that a few of the cytomegalovirus-associated TCR beta chains recognize cytomegalovirus antigens. In a later analysis, HLA-associated TCR beta chains were found to be more clonally expanded and to have lower generation probabilities than equally common non-associated chains. Because HLA typing was unavailable for some donors at each locus, only the typed subset was used in association tests. A further reported finding was that TCR beta sequences accurately predicted the HLA-A and HLA-B alleles for most subjects in the first cohort. While some public TCRs were present in many individuals, most TCR sequences turned up only very rarely across donors. Roughly uniform sequencing depth across donors was assumed in presence/absence analyses, although this assumption may not hold. The study gave a list of about 170 TCR beta chains associated with cytomegalovirus. V-gene and J-gene trimming of TCR beta chains was associated with a missense DCLRE1C variant in a later genetic analysis, and the association was replicated in an independent cohort. According to a later genetic analysis, donors in an Asian-associated ancestry cluster had fewer N-insertions in productive TCRs than the approximately 700-donor mean. Because the 87-base-pair reads could not distinguish some IMGT-functional V segments, including TRBV6-2 and TRBV6-3, those segments were excluded. Seventeen rarely observed V segments, including chromosome 9 orphons, were excluded from the earlier analysis of about 610 of the donors because counts were too low. Several of the top co-occurrence clusters appeared to be linked to parvovirus B19, influenza, CMV and Epstein-Barr virus, according to a later analysis. When HLA alleles, especially DR and DQ, strongly co-occurred, TCR associations were difficult to assign to individual alleles. A later analysis found that most CMV-associated TCR beta chains appeared HLA-restricted, with HLA associations seemingly driven largely by CMV exposure. A later analysis associated 16,951 TCR beta sequences with specific HLA alleles at a false discovery rate of 0.05. According to a later analysis, TCR association rates differed among HLA loci, with DRB1 alleles showing the most associated TCRs and HLA-C alleles showing the fewest. This cohort had only TCR beta chains sequenced, and the lack of alpha or paired-chain data limited which features could be detected. The sequencing pipeline was judged likely to have produced a cluster of highly shared sequence variants as a technical artifact. Linkage disequilibrium might explain the correlated functional status among segregating V segments, but an unknown experimental factor could not be excluded. The classifier was reported to diagnose cytomegalovirus status with high specificity and sensitivity in both the original and validation cohorts. The only immune exposure information available for the cohort was CMV serostatus.

The library was made by the immunoSEQ multiplex PCR assay. For the multiplex PCR, a mixture combining 60 forward primers for TCR Vbeta segments and 13 reverse primers for TCR Jbeta segments was used. The CDR3 region of rearranged TCR beta genes was amplified from genomic DNA by a multiplex PCR assay. The amplified TCR beta libraries were sequenced on the Illumina HiSeq System as 87-base-pair reads. The paper's data handling went like this. A later analysis counted 65 million to 90 million unique TCR beta chains across the 700 or so repertoires, and 9 million to 14 million of these chains were shared by at least two donors. Raw reads were error-corrected and collapsed into unique sequences by a nearest-neighbor algorithm in which closely related sequences were merged to remove PCR and sequencing errors. CDR3 sequences were aligned to IMGT reference sequences to assign V, D and J gene segments. For a sequence to be retained, at least a six-nucleotide match to both a V gene segment and a J gene segment was required. A rearrangement counted as productive if the CDR3 had no stop codons and remained in frame with V and J, and every other rearrangement counted as non-productive. CDR3 was defined by IMGT convention, running from the second conserved V-encoded cysteine to the conserved J-encoded phenylalanine. The earlier analysis of some 540 of the donors excluded any sequence lacking an unambiguous match to a single V gene segment. An earlier analysis of 587 of the donors classified V segments as functional when productive rearrangements were above 56.7% and as segregating when the standard deviation between donors was above 5%. A statistical classification framework was built for diagnosing cytomegalovirus status from the catalog of TCR beta chain sequences. In a later analysis, V and J genes were assigned by comparing TCR nucleotide sequences against IMGT/GENE-DB human TR gene sequences. A later analysis assigned CDR3 sequences and most-parsimonious VDJ recombination scenarios with the TCRdist pipeline. In a later analysis, every TCR beta chain was defined by the combination of its CDR3 amino acid sequence and its V-gene family, and reads without a unique V-gene family were dropped. To address suspected cross-contamination and a sequencing artifact, a later analysis removed a few hundred highly shared, low-generation-probability nucleotide sequences. In a later analysis, a clonal expansion index was calculated for each public chain from normalized within-repertoire ranks of inferred template counts. In a later analysis, generation probabilities were computed with a VDJ recombination model fitted to out-of-frame rearrangements, and the resulting probabilities were checked against IGoR. A later analysis scored TCR-TCR, TCR-HLA and TCR-CMV co-occurrence with hypergeometric tests, applying a repertoire-size bias correction to TCR pairs. In a later analysis, false discovery rates were estimated by permuting HLA or CMV assignments 20 times. In a later analysis, co-occurring TCRs were grouped using DBSCAN, and TCRdist sequence similarity was added for clustering within HLA-allele-positive subsets. For co-occurrence clustering, repertoires with fewer than 30,000 or more than 120,000 public chains were excluded, along with roughly 5 repertoires with anomalous nucleotide sharing. TCRdb carries this immuneACCESS record with in-frame sequences only. Its versions omit some clonotypes, under half of them owing to an unresolved V gene in the studies checked, with the rest unexplained. The DNA was the basis for D and trimming; V, J and clone size are from that table. The sample table records 97,000 or so clones; 80% to 90% of these occur just once. Around 1.5% of the sample goes to the ten largest clones.

Sequencing used PBMCs. In this chain, TRBV5-5 is recombined with TRBJ2-1, and 10 bases in between align with TRBD1. The receptor was isolated from a man aged 40-49 years in good health and CMV-seronegative. The sequenced DNA is TGTGCCAGCAGCGCGGGGGCGGGGACAGGGGTTAATGAGCAGTTCTTC. Its protein is CASSAGAGTGVNEQFF.